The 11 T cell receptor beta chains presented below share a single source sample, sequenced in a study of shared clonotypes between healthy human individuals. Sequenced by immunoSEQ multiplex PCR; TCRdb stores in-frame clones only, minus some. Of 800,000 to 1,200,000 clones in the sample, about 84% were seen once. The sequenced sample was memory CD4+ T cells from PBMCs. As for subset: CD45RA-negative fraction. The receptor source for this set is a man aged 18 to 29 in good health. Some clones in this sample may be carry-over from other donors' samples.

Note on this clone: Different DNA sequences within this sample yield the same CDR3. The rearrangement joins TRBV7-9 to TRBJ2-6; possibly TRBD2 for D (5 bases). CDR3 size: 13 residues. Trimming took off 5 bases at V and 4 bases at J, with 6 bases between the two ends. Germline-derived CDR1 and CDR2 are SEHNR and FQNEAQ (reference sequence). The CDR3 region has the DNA TGTGCCAGCAGCCCTAGCGGGGCCAACGTCCTGACTTTC. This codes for CASSPSGANVLTF.

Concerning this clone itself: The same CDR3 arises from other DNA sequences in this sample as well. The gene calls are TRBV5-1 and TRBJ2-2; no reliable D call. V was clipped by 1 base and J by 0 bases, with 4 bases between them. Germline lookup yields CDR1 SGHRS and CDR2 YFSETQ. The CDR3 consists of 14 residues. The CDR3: CASSLIANTGELFF. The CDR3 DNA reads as TGCGCCAGCAGCTTGATAGCGAACACCGGGGAGCTGTTTTTT.

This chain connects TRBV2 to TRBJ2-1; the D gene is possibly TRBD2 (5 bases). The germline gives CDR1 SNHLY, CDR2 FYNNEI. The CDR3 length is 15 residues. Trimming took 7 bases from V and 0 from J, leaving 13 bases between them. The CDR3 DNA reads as TGTGCCAGCATAGCCCGACTAAACTCCTACAATGAGCAGTTCTTC. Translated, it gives CASIARLNSYNEQFF.

CDR3 nucleotides: TGTGCCAGCAGCCCTAGGGAGGGTTCGCAGCCCCAGCATTTT. Translating it yields CASSPREGSQPQHF. The rearrangement links TRBV9 to TRBJ1-5; D unclear. The length of the CDR3 is 14 residues. V was pared by 4 bases and J by 7 bases, with 15 bases between. Per germline, CDR1 SGDLS and CDR2 YYNGEE.

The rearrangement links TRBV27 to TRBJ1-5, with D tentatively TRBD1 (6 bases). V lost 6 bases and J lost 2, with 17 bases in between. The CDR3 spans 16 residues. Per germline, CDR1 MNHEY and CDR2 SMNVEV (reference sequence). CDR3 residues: CASRPIRQVGNQPQHF. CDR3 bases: TGTGCCAGCAGGCCGATCAGACAGGTCGGCAATCAGCCCCAGCATTTT.

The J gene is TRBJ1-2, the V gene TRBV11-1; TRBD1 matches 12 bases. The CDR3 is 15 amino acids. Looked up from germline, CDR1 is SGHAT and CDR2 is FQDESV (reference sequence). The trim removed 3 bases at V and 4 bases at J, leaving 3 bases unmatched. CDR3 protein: CASSLGQGAPYGYTF. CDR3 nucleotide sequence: TGTGCCAGCAGCTTGGGACAGGGGGCCCCCTATGGCTACACCTTC.

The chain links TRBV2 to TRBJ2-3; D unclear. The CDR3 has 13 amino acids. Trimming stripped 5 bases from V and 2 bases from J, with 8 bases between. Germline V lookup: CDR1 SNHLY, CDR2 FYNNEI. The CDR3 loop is CASSRVSTDTQYF. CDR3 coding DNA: TGTGCCAGCAGTAGGGTCTCCACAGATACGCAGTATTTT.

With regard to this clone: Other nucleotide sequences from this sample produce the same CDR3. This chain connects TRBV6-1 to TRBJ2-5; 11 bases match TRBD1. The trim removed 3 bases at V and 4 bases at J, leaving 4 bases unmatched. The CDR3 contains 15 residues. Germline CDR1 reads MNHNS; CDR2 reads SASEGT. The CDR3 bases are TGTGCCAGCAGTGATCCGGGACAGGGGGTAGAGACCCAGTACTTC. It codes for CASSDPGQGVETQYF.

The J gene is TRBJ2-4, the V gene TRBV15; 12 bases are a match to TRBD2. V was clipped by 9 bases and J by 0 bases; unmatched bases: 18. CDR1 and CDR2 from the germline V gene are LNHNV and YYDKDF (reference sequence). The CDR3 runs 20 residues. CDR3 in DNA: TGTGCCACAATAAACGGGGCACCCGGACTAGCGGGGCTAGCCAAAAACATTCAGTACTTC. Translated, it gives CATINGAPGLAGLAKNIQYF.

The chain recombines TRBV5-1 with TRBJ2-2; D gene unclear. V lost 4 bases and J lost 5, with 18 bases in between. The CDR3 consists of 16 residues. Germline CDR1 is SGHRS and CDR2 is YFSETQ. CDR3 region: CASSPLPGFGTGELFF. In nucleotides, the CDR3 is TGCGCCAGCAGCCCCCTGCCCGGGTTTGGAACCGGGGAGCTGTTTTTT.

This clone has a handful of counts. CDR3 protein: CASSFRVMGGETQYF. In nucleotides, the CDR3 is TGTGCCAGCAGTTTTAGGGTAATGGGGGGAGAGACCCAGTACTTC. The gene calls are TRBV28 and TRBJ2-5; the D gene is possibly TRBD2 (6 bases). V was trimmed by 3 bases and J by 4 bases, leaving 15 bases between them. Germline V gives CDR1 MDHEN, CDR2 SYDVKM. There are 15 residues in the CDR3.